One and the same sample provided the 23 T cell receptor beta chains below, sequenced in a study of cytomegalovirus exposure and HLA in healthy donors. With 60 Vbeta and 13 Jbeta primers, the PCR was carried out. Repertoires were generated with immunoSEQ multiplex PCR, while TCRdb's copy carries only in-frame clones and drops some. This table has 120,000 or so clones, roughly a tenth appearing once. Sequenced sample: PBMCs. These receptors all stem from a young woman in good health and CMV-seropositive.

This clone has only a few counts. The chain carries TRBV11-3 and TRBJ2-7, with D tentatively TRBD2 (7 bases). The germline V and J ends were trimmed by 9 bases and 0 bases, with 15 bases remaining between them. CDR1 is SGHNT, CDR2 YENEEA, per germline. The CDR3 is 14 amino acids. The DNA of the CDR3 is TGTGCCAGTAGAGGGGGGGAAAGCTCCTACGAGCAGTACTTC. Residues: CASRGGESSYEQYF. The full variable domain, its missing parts supplied by reference TRBV11-3 and TRBJ2-7, is EAGVVQSPRYKIIEKKQPVAFWCNPISGHNTLYWYLQNLGQGPELLIRYENEEAVDDSQLPKDRFSAERLKGVDSTLKIQPAELGDSAVYLCASRGGESSYEQYFGPGTRLTVT.

The table lists this clone with a few counts. The chain carries TRBV11-1 and TRBJ1-1, with D tentatively TRBD1 (5 bases). Trimming took 5 bases from V and 1 from J, leaving 8 bases between them. Germline V CDR1 and CDR2: SGHAT, FQDESV (reference sequence). There are 13 residues in the CDR3. CDR3 bases: TGTGCCAGCAGCCCCCAGGGGAACACTGAAGCTTTCTTT. Translation: CASSPQGNTEAFF.

This clone was seen only once. V usage is TRBV5-4 and J usage is TRBJ2-1; D unclear. Germline CDR1 and CDR2: SGHNT and YYREEE (reference sequence). V was clipped by 4 bases and J by 6 bases, with 14 bases between them. The CDR3 spans 14 residues. The CDR3 spells CASSPQQLLNEQFF. The CDR3 DNA follows: TGTGCCAGCAGCCCACAACAGCTACTCAATGAGCAGTTCTTC.

The chain has TRBV5-1 and TRBJ2-7, with D possibly TRBD1 on 5 matching bases. In germline, CDR1 is SGHRS, CDR2 YFSETQ. The CDR3 is 13 amino acids. Trimming pared 0 bases from V and 4 bases from J, leaving 8 bases between. CDR3 in DNA: TGCGCCAGCAGCTTGGTTCAGGGTTACGAGCAGTACTTC. This sequence encodes CASSLVQGYEQYF.

The CDR3 bases are TGTGCCAGCAGCTCCCGACTCACCTCCGGGGGCAATGAGCAGTTCTTC. Protein sequence: CASSSRLTSGGNEQFF. V and J are TRBV7-6 and TRBJ2-1; D may be TRBD2 (6 bases). There are 16 residues in the CDR3. The germline V and J ends were trimmed by 4 bases and 6 bases, with 19 bases remaining between them. Looked up from germline, CDR1 is SGHVS and CDR2 is FNYEAQ.

The rearrangement links TRBV6-1 to TRBJ1-3, with 9 nucleotides matching TRBD1. This CDR3 is 13 amino acids long. V was clipped by 4 bases and J by 6 bases; unmatched bases: 1. The germline gives CDR1 MNHNS, CDR2 SASEGT. CDR3 sequence reads: CASSGDRVNTIYF. The CDR3 DNA reads TGTGCCAGCAGTGGGGACAGGGTAAACACCATATATTTT.

The rearrangement links TRBV29-1 to TRBJ2-5; 10 bases line up with TRBD2. CDR3 length: 14 residues. The germline CDR1 and CDR2 sequences are SQVTM and ANQGSEA. J gave up 2 bases and V 7 bases, and 7 bases lay outside the gene matches. The CDR3 is CSAAGTSVQETQYF. CDR3 DNA sequence: TGCAGCGCAGCCGGGACTAGCGTTCAAGAGACCCAGTACTTC.

This clone was picked up a small number of times. The J gene is TRBJ2-3, the V gene TRBV7-8, with 7 bases aligning to TRBD2. Germline-derived CDR1 and CDR2 are SGHVS and FQNEAQ. The CDR3 sequence is 16 residues long. The trim removed 2 bases at V and 2 bases at J, leaving 7 bases unmatched. CDR3 in DNA: TGTGCCAGCAGCTTAATGTCGGGAGGCAACACAGATACGCAGTATTTT. Residues: CASSLMSGGNTDTQYF.

This clone appeared a few times. The gene calls are TRBV7-9 and TRBJ1-2; D is uncertain. V was shortened by 3 bases and J by 5 bases, with 10 bases between the two germline ends. The CDR3 contains 13 residues. Germline CDR1 is SEHNR and CDR2 is FQNEAQ (reference sequence). The CDR3 spells CASSLTGWYGYTF. CDR3 sequence (DNA): TGTGCCAGCAGCTTGACGGGGTGGTATGGCTACACCTTC. The full variable domain, in which reference TRBV7-9 and TRBJ1-2 provide the parts outside the CDR3, is DTGVSQNPRHKITKRGQNVTFRCDPISEHNRLYWYRQTLGQGPEFLTYFQNEAQLEKSRLLSDRFSAERPKGSFSTLEIQRTEQGDSAMYLCASSLTGWYGYTFGSGTRLTVV.

The CDR3, as DNA: TGTGCCAGCAGTGAATCGGGGGGGACGTGGGACCGATTCACAGATACGCAGTATTTT. Translation: CASSESGGTWDRFTDTQYF. The gene calls are TRBV2 and TRBJ2-3; 8 positions agree with TRBD2. CDR3 size: 19 residues. V was pared by 2 bases and J by 2 bases, with 15 bases of the junction left unmatched. CDR1 is SNHLY and CDR2 is FYNNEI in the germline V gene.

In this sample, this clone turned up a few times. J is TRBJ2-3 and V is TRBV5-6; 9 positions agree with TRBD2. This CDR3 comprises 15 residues. Germline CDR1 reads SGHDT; CDR2 reads YYEEEE. The J segment lost 3 bases and the V segment lost 9 bases, leaving 11 bases of the junction unmatched. The CDR3 DNA reads TGTGCCACCAGGGAGCTAGCGGGACGTACAGATACGCAGTATTTT. It specifies CATRELAGRTDTQYF.

This clone was detected a few times. This sequence joins TRBV30 and TRBJ1-2, with 9 bases lining up with TRBD1. The CDR3 has 15 amino acids. V lost 0 bases to trimming and J lost 7 bases; unmatched junction nucleotides: 9. Germline CDR1 and CDR2: GTSNPN and SVGIG (reference sequence). Here the CDR3 reads CAWSVGDRVMFGYTF. CDR3 nucleotides: TGTGCCTGGAGTGTGGGGGACAGGGTGATGTTTGGCTACACCTTC.

This clone has a handful of counts. The chain is built from TRBV9 and TRBJ1-2; D might be TRBD1 (5 bases). Per the germline V gene, CDR1 is SGDLS and CDR2 is YYNGEE. This CDR3 comprises 14 residues. Trimming stripped 6 bases from V and 6 bases from J, with 18 bases between. The CDR3 loop is CASNPTGANHGYTF. CDR3 DNA sequence: TGTGCCAGCAATCCAACAGGAGCCAACCATGGCTACACCTTC. Together with reference TRBV9 and TRBJ1-2, the CDR3 gives the full variable domain: DSGVTQTPKHLITATGQRVTLRCSPRSGDLSVYWYQQSLDQGLQFLIQYYNGEERAKGNILERFSAQQFPDLHSELNLSSLELGDSALYFCASNPTGANHGYTFGSGTRLTVV.

V gene TRBV5-1 combines with J gene TRBJ1-1, with D possibly being TRBD1 (6 bases). The V gene lost 6 bases and the J gene lost 0 bases, with 12 bases spanning the gap. The length of the CDR3 is 14 residues. The germline CDR1 and CDR2 sequences are SGHRS and YFSETQ. The CDR3 sequence: CASTTDRMNTEAFF. Written as DNA, the CDR3 is TGCGCCAGCACAACGGACAGAATGAACACTGAAGCTTTCTTT.

This clone was counted between two and nine times. The chain employs TRBV7-9 and TRBJ1-1; D perhaps matches TRBD1 (6 bases). V shed 1 base and J shed 3 bases, with 9 bases lying between them. The CDR3 is made up of 14 amino acids. Germline-derived CDR1 and CDR2 are SEHNR and FQNEAQ (reference sequence). CDR3 sequence (DNA): TGTGCCAGCAGCTTAGACGGGGGGCACACTGAAGCTTTCTTT. Translating gives CASSLDGGHTEAFF.

This clone was detected only a few times. This CDR3 reads CASSPPGTLAGELFF. CDR3 DNA sequence: TGTGCCAGCAGCCCGCCCGGGACTCTCGCCGGGGAGCTGTTTTTT. This chain uses TRBV14 with TRBJ2-2; a weak D match, TRBD2 (6 bases). CDR1 and CDR2 (germline): SGHDN, FVKESK. The CDR3 has 15 amino acids. V was cut by 4 bases and J by 6 bases, with 15 bases left in between.

This clone has only a few counts. The CDR3 loop is CASSFGGVGNIQYF. The CDR3 coding sequence is TGTGCCAGCAGTTTTGGAGGGGTGGGGAACATTCAGTACTTC. The chain links TRBV27 to TRBJ2-4; tentatively, D is TRBD2 (6 bases). V lost 3 bases and J 7 bases, leaving 13 bases between the germline ends. This CDR3 spans 14 amino acids. The V gene's germline CDR1 is MNHEY and CDR2 SMNVEV (reference sequence).

V gene TRBV15 combines with J gene TRBJ1-3; D call uncertain. This CDR3 is built from 15 residues. V was clipped by 0 bases and J by 4 bases, with 10 bases between them. Looked up from germline, CDR1 is LNHNV and CDR2 is YYDKDF (reference sequence). The CDR3 protein is CATSRDIWAGNTIYF. The CDR3 DNA reads TGTGCCACCAGCAGAGATATTTGGGCCGGAAACACCATATATTTT.

This clone was counted a few times. V and J are TRBV14 and TRBJ2-3; D uncertain. The ends were cut back, 4 bases at V and 8 bases at J, with 13 bases in the middle. Germline V lookup: CDR1 SGHDN, CDR2 FVKESK. The CDR3 totals 13 residues. CDR3 DNA sequence: TGTGCCAGCAGCCCCAGTGCAGCAGGTACGCAGTATTTT. Protein: CASSPSAAGTQYF.

The genes are TRBV30 and TRBJ1-3; no clear D gene. V lost 3 bases, J lost 6 bases, and 9 bases lay in between. Germline CDR1 is GTSNPN and CDR2 is SVGIG (reference sequence). The CDR3 has 12 amino acids. The CDR3 DNA is TGTGCCTGGAGATTTCTAGAAAACACCATATATTTT. Its protein is CAWRFLENTIYF.

The gene calls are TRBV5-1 and TRBJ2-3; 11 bases map to TRBD2. J gave up 4 bases and V 3 bases, and 7 bases lay outside the gene matches. CDR3 length equals 16 residues. Germline values: CDR1 SGHRS, CDR2 YFSETQ. CDR3 sequence: CASSSRLAGGSDTQYF. The CDR3 nucleotides read TGCGCCAGCAGCTCCCGTCTAGCGGGAGGATCAGATACGCAGTATTTT.

The chain uses TRBV12-5 and TRBJ2-2; 7 bases are a match to TRBD1. The CDR3 is 12 amino acids. The trim removed 7 bases at V and 6 bases at J, leaving 2 bases unmatched. Germline-derived CDR1 and CDR2 are LGHNT and FRNRAP. CDR3 sequence (DNA): TGTGCTAGTGATAGGGGGCCCGGGGAGCTGTTTTTT. As protein: CASDRGPGELFF.

The J gene is TRBJ1-2, the V gene TRBV30, with 10 bases aligning to TRBD1. The ends lost 5 bases at V and 8 bases at J; junction bases unmatched: 5. Germline V gives CDR1 GTSNPN, CDR2 SVGIG (reference sequence). The CDR3 sequence is 12 residues long. CDR3 region: CAWGQGESGYTF. The CDR3 DNA reads TGTGCCTGGGGACAGGGGGAATCCGGCTACACCTTC. Drawing the rest from reference TRBV30 and TRBJ1-2, the complete variable domain is SQTIHQWPATLVQPVGSPLSLECTVEGTSNPNLYWYRQAAGRGLQLLFYSVGIGQISSEVPQNLSASRPQDRQFILSSKKLLLSDSGFYLCAWGQGESGYTFGSGTRLTVV.